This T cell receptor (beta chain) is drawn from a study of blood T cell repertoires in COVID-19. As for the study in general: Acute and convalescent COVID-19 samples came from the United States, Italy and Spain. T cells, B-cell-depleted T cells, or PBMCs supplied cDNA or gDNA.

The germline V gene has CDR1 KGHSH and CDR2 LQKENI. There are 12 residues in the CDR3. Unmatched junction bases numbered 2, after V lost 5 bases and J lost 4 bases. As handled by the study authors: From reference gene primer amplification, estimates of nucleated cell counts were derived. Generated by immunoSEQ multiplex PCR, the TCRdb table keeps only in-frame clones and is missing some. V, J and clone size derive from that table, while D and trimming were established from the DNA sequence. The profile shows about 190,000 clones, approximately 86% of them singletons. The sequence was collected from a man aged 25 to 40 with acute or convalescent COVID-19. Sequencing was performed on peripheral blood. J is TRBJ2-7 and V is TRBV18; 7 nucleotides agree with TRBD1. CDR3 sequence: CASSADRYEQYF. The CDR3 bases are TGTGCCAGCTCAGCGGACAGGTACGAGCAGTACTTC.